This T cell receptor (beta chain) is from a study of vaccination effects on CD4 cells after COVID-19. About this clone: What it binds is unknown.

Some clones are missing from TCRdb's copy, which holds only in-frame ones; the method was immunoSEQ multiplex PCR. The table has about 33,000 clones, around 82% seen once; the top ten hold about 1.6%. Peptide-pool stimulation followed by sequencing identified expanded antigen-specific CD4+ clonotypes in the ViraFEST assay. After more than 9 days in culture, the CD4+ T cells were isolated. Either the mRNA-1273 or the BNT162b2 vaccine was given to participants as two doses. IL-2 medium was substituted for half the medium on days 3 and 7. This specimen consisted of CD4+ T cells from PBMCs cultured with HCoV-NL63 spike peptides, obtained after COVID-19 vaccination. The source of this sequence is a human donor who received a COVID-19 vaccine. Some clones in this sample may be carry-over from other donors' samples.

CDR3 amino acids: CATSDWTSGGDYTQYF. The CDR3 DNA reads TGTGCCACCAGTGACTGGACTAGCGGGGGGGACTATACGCAGTATTTT. The chain has TRBV24-1 and TRBJ2-3, with 15 bases that match TRBD2. Losses at the gene ends were 4 bases for V and 7 bases for J; bases not matched to a gene: 5. Germline-derived CDR1 and CDR2 are KGHDR and SFDVKD. The CDR3 is 16 residues long.